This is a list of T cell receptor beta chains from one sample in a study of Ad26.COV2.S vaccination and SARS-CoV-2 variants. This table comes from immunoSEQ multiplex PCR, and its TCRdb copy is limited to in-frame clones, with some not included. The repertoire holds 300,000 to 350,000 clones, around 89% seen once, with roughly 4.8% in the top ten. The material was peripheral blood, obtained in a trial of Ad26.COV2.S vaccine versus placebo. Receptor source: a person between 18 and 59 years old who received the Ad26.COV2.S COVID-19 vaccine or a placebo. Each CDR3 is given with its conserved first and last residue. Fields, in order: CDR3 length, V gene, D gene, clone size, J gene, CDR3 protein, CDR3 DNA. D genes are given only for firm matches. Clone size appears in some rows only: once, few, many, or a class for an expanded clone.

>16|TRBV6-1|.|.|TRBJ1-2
CASSEVLGQANHGYTF
TGTGCCAGCAGTGAAGTTCTTGGGCAGGCGAATCATGGCTACACCTTC
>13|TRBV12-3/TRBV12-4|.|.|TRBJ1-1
CASTGQLNTEAFF
TGTGCCAGCACCGGACAGTTGAACACTGAAGCTTTCTTT
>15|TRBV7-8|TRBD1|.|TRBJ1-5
CASSPEGARNQPQHF
TGTGCCAGCAGCCCAGAGGGGGCGCGTAATCAGCCCCAGCATTTT
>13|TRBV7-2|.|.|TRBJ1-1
CASSLAGRAEAFF
TGTGCCAGCAGCTTAGCTGGGAGGGCTGAAGCTTTCTTT
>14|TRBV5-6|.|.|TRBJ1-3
CASSLDSPRDTIYF
TGTGCCAGCAGCTTGGACAGCCCGAGGGACACCATATATTTT
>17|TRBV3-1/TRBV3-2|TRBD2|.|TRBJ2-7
CASSQAPVGGGRYEQYF
TGTGCCAGCAGCCAAGCCCCGGTGGGCGGGGGTAGGTACGAGCAGTACTTC
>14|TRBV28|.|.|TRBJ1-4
CASSYTRALEKLFF
TGTGCCAGCAGTTATACCCGGGCCCTTGAAAAACTGTTTTTT
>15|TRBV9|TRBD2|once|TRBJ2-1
CASSPDLAGGLEQFF
TGTGCCAGCAGCCCGGACCTGGCGGGGGGGCTTGAGCAGTTCTTC
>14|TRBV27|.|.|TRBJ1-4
CASSVTGLGEKLFF
TGTGCCAGCAGTGTTACAGGGCTTGGGGAAAAACTGTTTTTT
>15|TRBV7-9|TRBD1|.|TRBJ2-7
CASSLAMGQGDEQYF
TGTGCCAGCAGCTTAGCGATGGGACAGGGCGACGAGCAGTACTTC
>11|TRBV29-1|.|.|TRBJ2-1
CSVQGFDEQFF
TGCAGCGTACAGGGTTTCGATGAGCAGTTCTTC
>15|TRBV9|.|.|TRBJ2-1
CASSVGRGSYNEQFF
TGTGCCAGCAGCGTAGGAAGGGGTTCTTACAATGAGCAGTTCTTC
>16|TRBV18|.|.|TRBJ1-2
CASSPPWQGTNYGYTF
TGTGCCAGCTCACCACCGTGGCAGGGGACTAACTATGGCTACACCTTC
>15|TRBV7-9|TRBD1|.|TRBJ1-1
CASSLQQGGNTEAFF
TGTGCCAGCAGCCTACAACAGGGGGGGAACACTGAAGCTTTCTTT
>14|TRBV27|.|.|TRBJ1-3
CASSPNFHGNTIYF
TGTGCCAGCAGTCCCAATTTCCACGGAAACACCATATATTTT
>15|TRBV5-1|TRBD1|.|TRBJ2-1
CASSMGQGVYNEQFF
TGCGCCAGCAGCATGGGACAGGGGGTCTACAATGAGCAGTTCTTC
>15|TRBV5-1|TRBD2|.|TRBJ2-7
CASSLALAGSYEQYF
TGCGCCAGCAGCTTGGCACTAGCGGGATCCTACGAGCAGTACTTC
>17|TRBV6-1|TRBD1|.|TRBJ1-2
CASSDSVRQGAIYGYTF
TGTGCCAGCAGTGATTCTGTCCGACAGGGGGCCATCTATGGCTACACCTTC
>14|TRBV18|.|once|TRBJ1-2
CASSPPSPNYGYTF
TGTGCCAGCTCACCCCCAAGCCCTAACTATGGCTACACCTTC
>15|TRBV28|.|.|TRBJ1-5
CASSPPSGGVQPQHF
TGTGCCAGCAGCCCCCCGTCGGGGGGCGTTCAGCCCCAGCATTTT
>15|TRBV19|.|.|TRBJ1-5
CASHPGPQGNQPQHF
TGTGCCAGTCACCCAGGACCCCAAGGCAATCAGCCCCAGCATTTT
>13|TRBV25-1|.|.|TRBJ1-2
CASSLGGLDGYTF
TGTGCCAGCAGCCTGGGGGGGCTCGATGGCTACACCTTC
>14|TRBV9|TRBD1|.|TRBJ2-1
CASSLPGTAIEQFF
TGTGCCAGCAGCCTACCCGGGACAGCGATAGAGCAGTTCTTC
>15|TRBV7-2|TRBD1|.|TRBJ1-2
CASSNSDRAIYGYTF
TGTGCCAGCTCAAACTCCGACAGGGCTATCTATGGCTACACCTTC
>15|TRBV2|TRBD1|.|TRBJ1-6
CASGQGDRDFSPLHF
TGTGCCAGCGGGCAGGGGGACCGAGACTTTTCACCCCTCCACTTT
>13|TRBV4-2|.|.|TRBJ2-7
CASSHTFSYEQYF
TGTGCCAGCAGCCATACGTTCTCCTACGAGCAGTACTTC
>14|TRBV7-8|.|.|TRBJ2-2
CASSPYLGTGELFF
TGTGCCAGCAGCCCTTACTTAGGCACCGGGGAGCTGTTTTTT
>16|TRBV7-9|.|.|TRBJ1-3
CASSLPRQASGNTIYF
TGTGCCAGCAGCTTACCACGACAGGCCTCTGGAAACACCATATATTTT
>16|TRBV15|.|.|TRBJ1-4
CATSRGTGTGQEKLFF
TGTGCCACCAGCAGAGGTACCGGGACGGGTCAGGAAAAACTGTTTTTT
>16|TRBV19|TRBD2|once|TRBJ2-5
CASSSRAASGGETQYF
TGTGCCAGTAGCAGCCGCGCGGCTAGCGGGGGAGAGACCCAGTACTTC
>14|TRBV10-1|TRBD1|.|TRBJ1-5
CASRWTGGSQPQHF
TGCGCCAGCAGATGGACAGGGGGCAGCCAGCCCCAGCATTTT
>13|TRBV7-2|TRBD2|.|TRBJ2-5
CASKAGDQETQYF
TGTGCCAGCAAAGCGGGGGACCAAGAGACCCAGTACTTC
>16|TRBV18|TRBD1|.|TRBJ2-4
CASSLTGTEPKNIQYF
TGTGCCAGCTCACTTACCGGGACAGAACCCAAAAACATTCAGTACTTC
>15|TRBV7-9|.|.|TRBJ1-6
CASRDGGAVNSPLHF
TGTGCCAGCAGGGACGGGGGGGCAGTAAATTCACCCCTCCACTTT
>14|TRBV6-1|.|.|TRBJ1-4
CASSELVANEKLFF
TGTGCCAGCAGTGAATTGGTAGCTAATGAAAAACTGTTTTTT
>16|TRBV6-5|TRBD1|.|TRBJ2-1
CASSYKGRQGVNEQFF
TGTGCCAGCAGTTACAAGGGCAGGCAGGGGGTGAATGAGCAGTTCTTC
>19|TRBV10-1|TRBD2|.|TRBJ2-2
CASSEPEYPTSGNTGELFF
TGCGCCAGCAGTGAGCCAGAATACCCGACTAGCGGGAACACCGGGGAGCTGTTTTTT
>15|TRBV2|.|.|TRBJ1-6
CASSPTWAGNSPLHF
TGTGCCAGCAGCCCGACCTGGGCAGGCAATTCACCCCTCCACTTT
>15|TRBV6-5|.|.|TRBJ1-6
CASVGGRARNSPLHF
TGTGCCAGCGTAGGAGGCAGGGCTCGGAATTCACCCCTCCACTTT
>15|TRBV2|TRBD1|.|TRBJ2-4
CASSEQGLAKNIQYF
TGTGCCAGCAGCGAACAGGGGCTAGCCAAAAACATTCAGTACTTC
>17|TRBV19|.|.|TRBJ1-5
CASSPDGGLVLGQPQHF
TGTGCCAGTAGCCCTGACGGGGGCCTTGTATTGGGTCAGCCCCAGCATTTT
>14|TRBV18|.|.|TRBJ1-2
CASSPRQDNYGYTF
TGTGCCAGCTCACCAAGACAGGATAACTATGGCTACACCTTC
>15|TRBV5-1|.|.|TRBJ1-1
CASSLEGSMNTEAFF
TGCGCCAGCAGCTTGGAGGGCAGCATGAACACTGAAGCTTTCTTT
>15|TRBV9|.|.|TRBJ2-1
CASSVGGSGYNEQFF
TGTGCCAGCAGCGTAGGGGGTAGCGGATACAATGAGCAGTTCTTC
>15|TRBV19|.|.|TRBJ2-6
CASMLQGSGANVLTF
TGTGCCAGTATGTTGCAGGGCTCTGGGGCCAACGTCCTGACTTTC
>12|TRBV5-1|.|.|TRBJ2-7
CASRSTYGEQYF
TGCGCCAGCAGGAGTACCTACGGCGAGCAGTACTTC
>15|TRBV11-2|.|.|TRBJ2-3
CASSPGLAATDTQYF
TGTGCCAGCAGTCCCGGGTTAGCGGCCACAGATACGCAGTATTTT
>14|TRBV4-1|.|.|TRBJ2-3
CASSQPTVTDTQYF
TGCGCCAGCAGCCAACCGACAGTAACAGATACGCAGTATTTT
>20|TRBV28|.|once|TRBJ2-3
CASSFPRTFYGTGLTDTQYF
TGTGCCAGCAGTTTTCCGAGGACGTTTTATGGAACAGGGCTAACAGATACGCAGTATTTT
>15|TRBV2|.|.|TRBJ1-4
CASSDARQNNEKLFF
TGTGCCAGCAGTGATGCCAGACAGAACAATGAAAAACTGTTTTTT
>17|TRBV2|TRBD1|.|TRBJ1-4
CASSDPGQGATNEKLFF
TGTGCCAGCAGTGACCCTGGACAGGGTGCAACTAATGAAAAACTGTTTTTT
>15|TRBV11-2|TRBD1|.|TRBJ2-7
CASSLTGTGGYEQYF
TGTGCCAGCAGCTTAACCGGGACAGGGGGTTACGAGCAGTACTTC
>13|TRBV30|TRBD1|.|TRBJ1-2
CAWTGQGVPGYTF
TGTGCCTGGACCGGACAGGGGGTTCCTGGCTACACCTTC
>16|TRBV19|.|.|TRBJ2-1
CASSIGLDLRYNEQFF
TGTGCCAGTAGTATTGGCCTTGACTTGAGATACAATGAGCAGTTCTTC
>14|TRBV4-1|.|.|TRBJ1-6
CASSQGEYNSPLHF
TGCGCCAGCAGCCAGGGAGAGTATAATTCACCCCTCCACTTT
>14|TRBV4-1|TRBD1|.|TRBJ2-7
CASSFGQGGYEQYF
TGCGCCAGCAGCTTCGGACAGGGTGGATACGAGCAGTACTTC
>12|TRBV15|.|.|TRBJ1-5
CATSRDNQPQHF
TGTGCCACCAGCAGAGATAATCAGCCCCAGCATTTT
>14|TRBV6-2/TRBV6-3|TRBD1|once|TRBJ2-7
CASSAGTDVYEQYF
TGTGCCAGCAGTGCCGGGACAGACGTATACGAGCAGTACTTC
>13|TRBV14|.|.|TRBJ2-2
CASSRGRQTELFF
TGTGCCAGCAGCCGGGGTAGACAAACGGAGCTGTTTTTT